The next 17 T cell receptor beta chains were all read from a single sample in a study of identical twins. One entry per CDR3 protein, called by TCRdb with MiXCR from the 5' RACE reads. Here the sample spans 700,000 or so distinct CDR3 sequences, approximately 9% being singletons. These sequences were also reported in another study, on yellow fever vaccine responses in identical twins.

Sequencing was performed on PBMCs. These receptors all stem from a woman between 18 and 29 years old in good health.

This chain links TRBV6-1 with TRBJ1-1; 8 bases agree with TRBD1. The CDR3 has 15 residues. CDR1 is MNHNS and CDR2 is SASEGT in the germline V gene. The trim removed 6 bases at V and 6 bases at J, leaving 12 bases unmatched. This chain's CDR3 is CASRTIQGGISEAFF. The DNA of the CDR3 is TGTGCCAGCAGAACAATACAGGGGGGGATCTCTGAAGCTTTCTTT.

This rearrangement joins TRBV10-1 to TRBJ2-3; D not resolved. Looked up from germline, CDR1 is WNHNN and CDR2 is SYGVQD (reference sequence). V was trimmed by 3 bases and J by 5 bases, leaving 12 bases between them. The CDR3 covers 14 residues. In DNA form, the CDR3 reads TGCGCCAGCAGTGAACGGTTCGTAAAAGATACGCAGTATTTT. Its translation is CASSERFVKDTQYF.

There are a few counts of this clonotype. The rearrangement uses TRBV29-1 and TRBJ2-7, with 9 bases matching TRBD1. The V gene end was trimmed by 4 bases and the J gene end by 2 bases; junction bases not matched to a gene: 3. The CDR3 contains 13 residues. Germline-derived CDR1 and CDR2 are SQVTM and ANQGSEA. The CDR3 bases are TGCAGCGTTGCTGGACAGGGGACCTACGAGCAGTACTTC. Amino acids: CSVAGQGTYEQYF.

There are a few counts of this clonotype. The chain uses TRBV7-2 and TRBJ2-5, with D perhaps TRBD1 (6 bases). The CDR3 sequence is 17 residues long. CDR1 and CDR2 (germline): SGHTA, FQGNSA. Trimming took 4 bases from V and 1 from J, leaving 19 bases between them. This CDR3 is CASSSPQGFVGQETQYF. The CDR3 DNA follows: TGTGCCAGCAGCTCCCCCCAGGGGTTCGTGGGCCAAGAGACCCAGTACTTC. The variable domain in full, with the rest retrieved from reference TRBV7-2 and TRBJ2-5, is GAGVSQSPSNKVTEKGKDVELRCDPISGHTALYWYRQSLGQGLEFLIYFQGNSAPDKSGLPSDRFSAERTGGSVSTLTIQRTQQEDSAVYLCASSSPQGFVGQETQYFGPGTRLLVL.

This clonotype was recorded a few times. This rearrangement joins TRBV7-9 to TRBJ1-2; 7 bases map to TRBD1. The CDR3 spans 12 residues. CDR1 is SEHNR, CDR2 FQNEAQ, per germline (reference sequence). Trimming removed 5 bases from V and 7 bases from J; junction bases left unmatched: 4. CDR3 in amino acids: CASSPGTAGYTF. CDR3 in DNA: TGTGCCAGCAGCCCCGGGACAGCTGGCTACACCTTC.

Only a few counts were recorded for this clonotype. This sequence joins TRBV20-1 and TRBJ2-3, with 9 bases identical to TRBD2. V shed 6 bases and J 6 bases; nucleotides not matched to a gene: 10. The CDR3 loop spans 14 amino acids. Germline CDR1 reads DFQATT; CDR2 reads SNEGSKA (reference sequence). The CDR3 DNA reads as TGCAGTGCGGCTAGCGGGGCGTTATTGGATACGCAGTATTTT. It codes for CSAASGALLDTQYF.

The chain couples TRBV7-2 to TRBJ2-5, with 7 nucleotides matching TRBD2. The trim removed 6 bases at V and 1 base at J, leaving 5 bases unmatched. The CDR3 has 14 amino acids. Germline loops: CDR1 SGHTA, CDR2 FQGNSA. CDR3 region: CASRGGSPQETQYF. The CDR3 nucleotides read TGTGCCAGCAGGGGCGGGAGTCCCCAAGAGACCCAGTACTTC. Based on the CDR3 plus reference TRBV7-2 and TRBJ2-5, the full variable domain is GAGVSQSPSNKVTEKGKDVELRCDPISGHTALYWYRQSLGQGLEFLIYFQGNSAPDKSGLPSDRFSAERTGGSVSTLTIQRTQQEDSAVYLCASRGGSPQETQYFGPGTRLLVL.

The chain has TRBV4-1 and TRBJ2-1; TRBD2 aligns across 16 bases. Germline CDR1 is MGHRA and CDR2 is YSYEKL. Trimming cost V 5 bases and J 4 bases; bases outside gene matches: 8. The CDR3 length is 18 residues. The CDR3 coding sequence is TGCGCCAGCAGCGGTGGGACTAGCGGGGGGGCCGTTTACAATGAGCAGTTCTTC. It yields the protein CASSGGTSGGAVYNEQFF.

This clonotype was observed a handful of times. The chain uses TRBV20-1 and TRBJ2-7, with TRBD1 as a possible D gene (5 bases). The CDR3 runs to 13 residues. V lost 3 bases, J lost 4 bases, and 13 bases lay in between. Germline CDR1 is DFQATT and CDR2 is SNEGSKA (reference sequence). The CDR3 coding sequence is TGCAGTGCTAGGAACACCCGACAGTACGAGCAGTACTTC. It specifies CSARNTRQYEQYF.

The chain carries TRBV5-1 and TRBJ1-4; D remains unclear. The CDR3 loop spans 15 amino acids. Germline V gene lookup returns CDR1 SGHRS and CDR2 YFSETQ. Trimming took off 2 bases at V and 0 bases at J, with 8 bases between the two ends. CDR3 in DNA: TGCGCCAGCAGCTTCGGAGCTGCAACTAATGAAAAACTGTTTTTT. Protein: CASSFGAATNEKLFF.

This clonotype was counted a few times. The gene calls are TRBV12-3 or TRBV12-4 and TRBJ2-2; 9 positions agree with TRBD2. The CDR3 runs to 14 residues. With V trimmed by 3 bases and J by 7 bases, 3 bases remained unmatched. CDR3 in DNA: TGTGCCAGCAGTTTTGCGGGAGGGAACGGGGAGCTGTTTTTT. Amino acids: CASSFAGGNGELFF.

This clonotype was counted many times. The V and J genes are TRBV20-1 and TRBJ2-7; TRBD2 agrees at 9 bases. CDR3 length: 17 residues. The V and J ends lost 0 bases and 6 bases, in that order; junction bases with no gene match: 15. From germline, CDR1 is DFQATT and CDR2 SNEGSKA (reference sequence). CDR3 DNA: TGCAGTGCTAGAGATAGGAGCGGGGGGCTATTACCCGGCGAGCAGTACTTC. As protein: CSARDRSGGLLPGEQYF.

This clonotype was observed at least ten times. J is TRBJ2-6 and V is TRBV6-1; 7 nucleotides match TRBD1. With 6 bases clipped from V and 2 bases from J, the junction kept 4 bases outside the gene matches. The CDR3 runs 15 residues. Germline CDR1 and CDR2: MNHNS and SASEGT. CDR3 coding DNA: TGTGCCAGCAGCCACAGGGGAGCTGGGGCCAACGTCCTGACTTTC. It is translated as CASSHRGAGANVLTF.

This clonotype was seen at least ten times. The chain employs TRBV11-2 and TRBJ2-7, with D perhaps matching TRBD1 (6 bases). Germline V gives CDR1 SGHAT, CDR2 FQNNGV. V shed 1 base and J shed 2 bases, with 12 bases lying between them. The CDR3 has 15 amino acids. The CDR3 DNA sequence: TGTGCCAGCAGCTTAGTTAGGGGGACCACCTACGAGCAGTACTTC. The encoded protein is CASSLVRGTTYEQYF.

J is TRBJ2-3 and V is TRBV11-2; D possibly matches TRBD1 or TRBD2 (6 bases each). Germline CDR1 reads SGHAT; CDR2 reads FQNNGV. V gave up 5 bases and J gave up 4 bases, with 19 bases separating them. CDR3 length: 16 amino acids. The CDR3: CASSNRAPGGPDTQYF. In DNA form, the CDR3 reads TGTGCCAGCAGCAACCGGGCTCCCGGGGGCCCAGATACGCAGTATTTT.

This clonotype was counted between two and nine times. The chain uses TRBV20-1 and TRBJ2-1; 7 positions agree with TRBD2. V was clipped by 2 bases and J by 0 bases; unmatched bases: 4. The CDR3 runs 15 residues. Germline V gene lookup returns CDR1 DFQATT and CDR2 SNEGSKA (reference sequence). The CDR3 DNA sequence: TGCAGTGCTAGAACTAGCGAGAGCTCCTACAATGAGCAGTTCTTC. Translation: CSARTSESSYNEQFF.

This clonotype turned up a few times. This chain uses TRBV7-9 with TRBJ2-1; weak D call: TRBD1 (6 bases). Germline CDR1 SEHNR, CDR2 FQNEAQ (reference sequence). The CDR3 totals 17 residues. The ends were cut back, 4 bases at V and 4 bases at J, with 20 bases in the middle. The CDR3 nucleotides read TGTGCCAGCAGCTCCACGGCGGCCTCAGGGGCTTACAATGAGCAGTTCTTC. Protein sequence: CASSSTAASGAYNEQFF.